The clone carrying this TCR beta chain was seen repeatedly, ten times or more. No antigen is known for it. Regarding time point: persistent/refractory GD, antithyroid drugs over 5 years with positive TRAb. Construction of the TCR library relied on RNA isolated from PBMCs. Nine milliliters of peripheral blood were taken and placed in EDTA tubes. CDR3 size: 13 residues. The V and J ends lost 5 bases and 4 bases respectively, with 11 bases between them. CDR1 and CDR2 (germline): MDHEN, SYDVKM. Construction of TCR beta libraries relied on iRepertoire HTBI primers and on Arm-PCR targeting CDR3 regions. TCRdb passed the multiplex PCR reads through MiXCR, listing each CDR3 protein once. The sample holds 600,000 to 800,000 distinct CDR3 sequences; around 30% are singletons and the top ten take 40% to 55%. The data are from a study of regulatory T cells in long-lasting Graves disease. Study in general: A definition of persistent Graves' disease required over 5 years of antithyroid drugs plus positive TSH receptor antibodies. Study-wide results and caveats: TRBV28, TRBJ1-2 and TRBJ2-5 were segments that persistent disease favored. Persistent Graves' disease cases displayed lower TCR diversity than newly diagnosed ones.

The source material was peripheral blood mononuclear cells (PBMCs), sampled when the disease was refractory, from a patient treated with antithyroid drugs. This rearrangement joins TRBV28 to TRBJ1-2, with a tentative D call TRBD1 (6 bases). This receptor was obtained from a female donor with Graves disease. CDR3 bases: TGTGCCAGCAGTCTGGGGGCGGGCTATGGCTACACCTTC. Protein: CASSLGAGYGYTF.